A selection of T cell receptor beta chains follows, all from one sample in a study of regulatory T cells in long-lasting Graves disease. MiXCR, applied by TCRdb to the multiplex PCR reads, yields one record per CDR3 protein. Of some 340,000 distinct CDR3 sequences listed, 12% are singletons. The same sample was also studied in work on T cells in Graves' hyperthyroidism and ophthalmopathy.

The material sequenced was peripheral blood mononuclear cells (PBMCs), taken at new diagnosis, from a patient treated with antithyroid drugs. These receptors all stem from a woman aged 18 to 35 with Graves disease. Both conserved end residues are part of each CDR3. The order of the fields is V gene, D gene, clone size, J gene, CDR3 DNA, CDR3 protein. A D gene is named only where the DNA matches it firmly. The listing skips clone size in some rows; elsewhere it reads once, few, many or a size class.

v_gene: TRBV7-9
d_gene: TRBD2
abundance: many
j_gene: TRBJ2-3
CDR3nt: TGTGCCAGCAGGACCGGGACTAGCGGGAGTCGAGGCACAGATACGCAGTATTTT
CDR3aa: CASRTGTSGSRGTDTQYF

v_gene: TRBV30
d_gene: -
abundance: few
j_gene: TRBJ2-2
CDR3nt: TGTGCCTGGAGTCTGGGAACCTTGGGCGGGGAGCTGTTTTTT
CDR3aa: CAWSLGTLGGELFF

v_gene: TRBV12-5
d_gene: -
abundance: many
j_gene: TRBJ2-3
CDR3nt: TGTGCTAGTGGGAGAGCCGGCGGAGGCACAGATACGCAGTATTTT
CDR3aa: CASGRAGGGTDTQYF

v_gene: TRBV7-2
d_gene: -
abundance: many
j_gene: TRBJ1-3
CDR3nt: TGTGCCACAGCAGGTGTCGCTTCTGGAAACACCATATATTTT
CDR3aa: CATAGVASGNTIYF

v_gene: TRBV7-9
d_gene: TRBD1
abundance: many
j_gene: TRBJ1-2
CDR3nt: TGTGCCAGCAGCTTCTCGGACAGGGGTGGCTATGGCTACACCTTC
CDR3aa: CASSFSDRGGYGYTF

v_gene: TRBV2
d_gene: TRBD1
abundance: few
j_gene: TRBJ2-6
CDR3nt: TGTGCCAGTCGCCAAGGACAGGGGAAGACTAGGGCCAACGTCCTGACTTTC
CDR3aa: CASRQGQGKTRANVLTF

v_gene: TRBV5-5
d_gene: -
abundance: few
j_gene: TRBJ1-5
CDR3nt: TGTGCCAGCAGCCCCCATCCCGGGGACAATCAGCCCCAGCATTTT
CDR3aa: CASSPHPGDNQPQHF

v_gene: TRBV2
d_gene: -
abundance: few
j_gene: TRBJ2-4
CDR3nt: TGTGCCAGCAACGGTGGGGGGGGGGCCGAGTACTTC
CDR3aa: CASNGGGGAEYF

v_gene: TRBV4-3
d_gene: -
abundance: many
j_gene: TRBJ1-5
CDR3nt: TGCGCCAGCAGCCAAGATTGGGGAACGAATCAGCCCCAGCATTTT
CDR3aa: CASSQDWGTNQPQHF

v_gene: TRBV28
d_gene: TRBD1
abundance: many
j_gene: TRBJ1-5
CDR3nt: TGTGCCAGCAGTTTGGGGCCGGCTCAGGGGGTTAATCAGCCCCAGCATTTT
CDR3aa: CASSLGPAQGVNQPQHF

v_gene: TRBV15
d_gene: -
abundance: -
j_gene: TRBJ1-5
CDR3nt: TGTGCCACCAGCAGTCGGGGACGGAGCAATCAGCCCCAGCATTTT
CDR3aa: CATSSRGRSNQPQHF

v_gene: TRBV7-9
d_gene: -
abundance: many
j_gene: TRBJ1-2
CDR3nt: TGTGCCAGCATCGGGACCCTTCACTATGGCTACACCTTC
CDR3aa: CASIGTLHYGYTF

v_gene: TRBV27
d_gene: -
abundance: many
j_gene: TRBJ1-5
CDR3nt: TGTGCCAGCAGCATGGGGGGAACCGCTCAGCCCCAGCATTTT
CDR3aa: CASSMGGTAQPQHF

v_gene: TRBV2
d_gene: -
abundance: many
j_gene: TRBJ1-2
CDR3nt: TGTGCCAGCAGTGAAGCTCGTCACCGTAATGGCTACACCTTC
CDR3aa: CASSEARHRNGYTF

v_gene: TRBV19
d_gene: -
abundance: few
j_gene: TRBJ2-1
CDR3nt: TGTGCCAGTAGTATAGATCGGAGCTATTGGGGTGAGGATGAGCAGTTCTTC
CDR3aa: CASSIDRSYWGEDEQFF

v_gene: TRBV6-5
d_gene: -
abundance: many
j_gene: TRBJ2-2
CDR3nt: TGTGCCAGCAGTTACAGGGGAGGAGACACCGGGGAGCTGTTTTTT
CDR3aa: CASSYRGGDTGELFF

v_gene: TRBV6-1
d_gene: -
abundance: many
j_gene: TRBJ1-5
CDR3nt: TGTGCCAGCAGCGTGCAGGGGAATAGCAATCAGCCCCAGCATTTT
CDR3aa: CASSVQGNSNQPQHF

v_gene: TRBV6-5
d_gene: -
abundance: few
j_gene: TRBJ2-2
CDR3nt: TGTGCCAGCAGTTATTTCCGAGAAAACAGGGTGACCACCGGGGAGCTGTTTTTT
CDR3aa: CASSYFRENRVTTGELFF

v_gene: TRBV7-2
d_gene: TRBD1
abundance: many
j_gene: TRBJ1-4
CDR3nt: TGTGCCAGCAGCTTCGACAGGGAGGGAAAACTGTTTTTT
CDR3aa: CASSFDREGKLFF

v_gene: TRBV7-8
d_gene: -
abundance: few
j_gene: TRBJ2-7
CDR3nt: TGTGCCAGCAGCTTAGGACGGGCGGGCGTCAGTAGGAACTACGAGCAGTACTTC
CDR3aa: CASSLGRAGVSRNYEQYF

v_gene: TRBV6-1
d_gene: TRBD1
abundance: many
j_gene: TRBJ1-5
CDR3nt: TGTGCCAGCAACGCCCCTGGGTCCGGGACAGGGCAGCCCCAGCATTTT
CDR3aa: CASNAPGSGTGQPQHF

v_gene: TRBV24-1
d_gene: TRBD2
abundance: many
j_gene: TRBJ2-3
CDR3nt: TGTGCCACCAGTGATTCCGGGACTAGCGGTTCTAGCACAGATACGCAGTATTTT
CDR3aa: CATSDSGTSGSSTDTQYF

v_gene: TRBV18
d_gene: -
abundance: many
j_gene: TRBJ2-5
CDR3nt: TGTGCCAGCTCACCCCGACAGAATCTCATTCAAGAGACCCAGTACTTC
CDR3aa: CASSPRQNLIQETQYF

v_gene: TRBV7-9
d_gene: -
abundance: many
j_gene: TRBJ1-1
CDR3nt: TGTGCCAGCAGCCCCTTTCTCGGGAGGGCCACTGAAGCTTTCTTT
CDR3aa: CASSPFLGRATEAFF

v_gene: TRBV7-9
d_gene: -
abundance: many
j_gene: TRBJ2-1
CDR3nt: TGTGCCAGCAGCTTAGGCACTGGGCCCTCCTACAATGAGCAGTTCTTC
CDR3aa: CASSLGTGPSYNEQFF

v_gene: TRBV5-1
d_gene: TRBD2
abundance: many
j_gene: TRBJ2-1
CDR3nt: TGCGCCAGCAGCTTTAGGTGGAGCGGGGCCAAATCCTACAATGAGCAGTTCTTC
CDR3aa: CASSFRWSGAKSYNEQFF